The clone carrying this T cell receptor (beta chain) came up many times. Each CDR3 protein is one row after TCRdb ran MiXCR on the 5' RACE reads. The table lists 200,000 to 250,000 distinct CDR3 sequences, more than 3% of them singletons. The data were obtained in a study of T cells after yellow fever vaccination. The germline V and J ends were trimmed by 2 bases and 4 bases, with 6 bases remaining between them. This CDR3 is 13 amino acids long. Germline V lookup: CDR1 MNHEY, CDR2 SVGEGT. The chain employs TRBV6-2 or TRBV6-3 and TRBJ1-5; no reliable D call. The receptor was isolated from a man aged 18 to 30 who received the YFV17D yellow fever vaccine. The sequenced sample was CD4+ T cells sorted from PBMCs, obtained 10 days after the yellow fever booster vaccination. CDR3 residues: CASSYEGNQPQHF. CDR3 coding DNA: TGTGCCAGCAGTTACGAGGGAAATCAGCCCCAGCATTTT.